Detailed here is one T cell receptor beta chain. The antigen remains unidentified. An end of the junction differs from the germline gene, which may be a read error. This entry comes from a study of blood T cells in healthy people across ages. Through a sample-barcoded 5' primer and a J-beta primer mix, a second PCR was run for roughly 6 to 11 cycles. TCRdb ran MiXCR on the 5' RACE reads and lists one entry per CDR3 protein. The data hold 650,000 to 800,000 distinct CDR3 sequences, with around 42% observed a single time. Study-wide points: When set beside aged donors, long-lived donors presented more naive CD4+ cells and higher diversity.

Germline V gives CDR1 WSHSY, CDR2 SAAADI. This CDR3 contains 12 residues. What was sequenced was blood. This TCR came from a man aged 60 to 75 in good health. This chain connects TRBV10-2 to TRBJ1-1, with D maybe TRBD1 (5 bases). The chain's CDR3 is CTSSTGNTEAFF. CDR3 DNA sequence: TGCACCAGCAGTACAGGGAACACTGAAGCTTTCTTT.